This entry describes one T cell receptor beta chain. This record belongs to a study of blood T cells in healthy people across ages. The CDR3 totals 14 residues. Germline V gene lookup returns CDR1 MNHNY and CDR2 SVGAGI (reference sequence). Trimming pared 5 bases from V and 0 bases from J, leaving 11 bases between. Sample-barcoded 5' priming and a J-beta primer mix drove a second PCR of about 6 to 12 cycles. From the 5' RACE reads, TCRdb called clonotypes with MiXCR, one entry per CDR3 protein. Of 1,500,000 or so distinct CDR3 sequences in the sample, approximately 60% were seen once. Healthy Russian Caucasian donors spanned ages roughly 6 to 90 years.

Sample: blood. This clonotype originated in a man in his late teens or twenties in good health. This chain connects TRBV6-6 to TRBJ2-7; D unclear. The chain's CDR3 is CASSPIVGSYEQYF. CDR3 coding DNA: TGTGCCAGCAGTCCCATCGTGGGCTCCTACGAGCAGTACTTC.